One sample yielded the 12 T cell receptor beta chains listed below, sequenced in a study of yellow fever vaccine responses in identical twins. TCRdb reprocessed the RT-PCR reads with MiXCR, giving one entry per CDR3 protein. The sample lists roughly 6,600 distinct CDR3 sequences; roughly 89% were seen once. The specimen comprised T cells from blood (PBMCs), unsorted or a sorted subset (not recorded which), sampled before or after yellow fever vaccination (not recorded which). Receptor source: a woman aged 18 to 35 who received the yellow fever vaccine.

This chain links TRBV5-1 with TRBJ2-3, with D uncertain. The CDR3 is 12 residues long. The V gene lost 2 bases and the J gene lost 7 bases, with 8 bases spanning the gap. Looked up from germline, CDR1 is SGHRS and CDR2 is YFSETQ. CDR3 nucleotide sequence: TGCGCCAGCAGCTTATCAGGAAATACGCAGTATTTT. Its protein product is CASSLSGNTQYF. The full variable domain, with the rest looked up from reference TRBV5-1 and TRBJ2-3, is KAGVTQTPRYLIKTRGQQVTLSCSPISGHRSVSWYQQTPGQGLQFLFEYFSETQRNKGNFPGRFSGRQFSNSRSEMNVSTLELGDSALYLCASSLSGNTQYFGPGTRLTVL.

CDR3 protein: CASSDIGQGPVPEQFF. As DNA, the CDR3 is TGTGCCAGCAGCGACATAGGACAGGGACCAGTGCCGGAGCAGTTCTTC. The chain recombines TRBV9 with TRBJ2-1; 8 nucleotides align to TRBD1. Germline V gene sequence: CDR1 SGDLS, CDR2 YYNGEE. V lost 3 bases to trimming and J lost 10 bases; unmatched junction nucleotides: 15. This CDR3 has 16 residues.

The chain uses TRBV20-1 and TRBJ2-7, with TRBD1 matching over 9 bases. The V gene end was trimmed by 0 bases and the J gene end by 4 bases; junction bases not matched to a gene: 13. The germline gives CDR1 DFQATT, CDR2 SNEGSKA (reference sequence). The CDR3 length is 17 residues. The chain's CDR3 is CSARDVIRTGESYEQYF. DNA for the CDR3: TGCAGTGCTAGAGATGTCATTCGGACAGGGGAATCGTACGAGCAGTACTTC.

This CDR3 is CASSRDIGVEQYF. CDR3 DNA sequence: TGTGCCAGCAGTCGCGACATTGGGGTCGAGCAGTACTTC. The chain carries TRBV6-1 and TRBJ2-7, with no clear D. CDR3 size: 13 residues. CDR1 is MNHNS and CDR2 is SASEGT in the germline V gene. The V end lost 5 bases, the J end lost 6 bases, and 14 bases lay between the germline ends.

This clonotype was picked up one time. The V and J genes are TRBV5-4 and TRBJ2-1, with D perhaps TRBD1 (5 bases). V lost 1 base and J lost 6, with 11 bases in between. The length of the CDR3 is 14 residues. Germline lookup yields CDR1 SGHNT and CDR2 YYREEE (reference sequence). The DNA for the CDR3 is TGTGCCAGCAGCTTGTACCCAGGGATCAATGAGCAGTTCTTC. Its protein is CASSLYPGINEQFF.

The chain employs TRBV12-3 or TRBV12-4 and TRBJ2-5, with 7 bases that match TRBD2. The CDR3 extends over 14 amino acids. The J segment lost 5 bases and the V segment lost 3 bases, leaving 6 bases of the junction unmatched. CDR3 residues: CASSFAGVGETQYF. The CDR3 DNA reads TGTGCCAGCAGTTTTGCGGGGGTGGGGGAGACCCAGTACTTC.

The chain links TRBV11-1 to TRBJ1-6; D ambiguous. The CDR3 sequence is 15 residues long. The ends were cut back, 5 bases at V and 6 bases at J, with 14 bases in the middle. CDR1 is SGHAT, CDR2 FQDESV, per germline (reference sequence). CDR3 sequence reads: CASSPAQVINSPLHF. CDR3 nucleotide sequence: TGTGCCAGCAGCCCCGCTCAGGTGATTAATTCACCCCTCCACTTT. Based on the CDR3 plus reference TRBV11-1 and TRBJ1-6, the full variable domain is EAEVAQSPRYKITEKSQAVAFWCDPISGHATLYWYRQILGQGPELLVQFQDESVVDDSQLPKDRFSAERLKGVDSTLKIQPAELGDSAMYLCASSPAQVINSPLHFGNGTRLTVT.

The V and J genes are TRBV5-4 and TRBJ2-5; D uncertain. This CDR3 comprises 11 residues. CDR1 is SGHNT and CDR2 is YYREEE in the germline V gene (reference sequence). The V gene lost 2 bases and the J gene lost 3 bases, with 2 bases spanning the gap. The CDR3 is CASSFEETQYF. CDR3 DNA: TGTGCCAGCAGCTTCGAAGAGACCCAGTACTTC. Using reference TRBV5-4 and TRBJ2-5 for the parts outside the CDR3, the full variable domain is ETGVTQSPTHLIKTRGQQVTLRCSSQSGHNTVSWYQQALGQGPQFIFQYYREEENGRGNFPPRFSGLQFPNYSSELNVNALELDDSALYLCASSFEETQYFGPGTRLLVL.

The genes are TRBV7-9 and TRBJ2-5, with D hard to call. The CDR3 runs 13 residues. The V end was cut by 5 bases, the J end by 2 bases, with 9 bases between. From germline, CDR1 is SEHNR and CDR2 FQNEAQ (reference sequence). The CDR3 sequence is CASSPKDQETQYF. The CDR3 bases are TGTGCCAGCAGCCCTAAAGATCAAGAGACCCAGTACTTC.

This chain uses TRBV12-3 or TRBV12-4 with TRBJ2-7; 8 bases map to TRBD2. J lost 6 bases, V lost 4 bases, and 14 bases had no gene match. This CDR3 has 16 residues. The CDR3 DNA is TGTGCCAGCAGTTCCGAGCCTCCGGGTCTAGCGGGCGAGCAGTACTTC. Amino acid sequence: CASSSEPPGLAGEQYF.

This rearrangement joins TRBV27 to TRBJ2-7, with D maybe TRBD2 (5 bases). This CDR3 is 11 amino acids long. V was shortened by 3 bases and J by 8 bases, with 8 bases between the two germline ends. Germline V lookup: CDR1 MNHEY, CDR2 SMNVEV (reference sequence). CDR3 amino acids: CASSFREQQYF. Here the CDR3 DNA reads TGTGCCAGCAGTTTTAGGGAGCAGCAGTACTTC.

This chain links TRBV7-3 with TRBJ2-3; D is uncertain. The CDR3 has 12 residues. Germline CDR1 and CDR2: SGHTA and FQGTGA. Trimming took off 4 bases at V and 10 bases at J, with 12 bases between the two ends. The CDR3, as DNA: TGTGCCAGCAGCTGGTACGATAGGGCGCAGTATTTT. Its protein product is CASSWYDRAQYF.